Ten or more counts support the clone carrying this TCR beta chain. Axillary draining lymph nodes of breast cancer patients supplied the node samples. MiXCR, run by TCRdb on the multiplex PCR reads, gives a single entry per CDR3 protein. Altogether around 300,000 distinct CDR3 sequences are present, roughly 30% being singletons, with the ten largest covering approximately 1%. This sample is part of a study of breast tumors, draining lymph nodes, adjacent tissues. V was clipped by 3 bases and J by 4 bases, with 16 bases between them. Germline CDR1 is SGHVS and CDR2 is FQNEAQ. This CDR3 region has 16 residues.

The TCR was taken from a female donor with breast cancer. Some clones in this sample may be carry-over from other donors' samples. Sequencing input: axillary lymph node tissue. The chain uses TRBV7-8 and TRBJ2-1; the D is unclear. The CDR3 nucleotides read TGTGCCAGCAGCTTCCGGGTAGGGAAAAGATACAATGAGCAGTTCTTC. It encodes CASSFRVGKRYNEQFF. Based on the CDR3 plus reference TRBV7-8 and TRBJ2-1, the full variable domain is GAGVSQSPRYKVAKRGQDVALRCDPISGHVSLFWYQQALGQGPEFLTYFQNEAQLDKSGLPSDRFFAERPEGSVSTLKIQRTQQEDSAVYLCASSFRVGKRYNEQFFGPGTRLTVL.